The 21 T cell receptor beta chains in this list originate from one sample, sequenced in a study of vaccination effects on CD4 cells after COVID-19. It was after approximately 11 days of culture that CD4+ T cells were isolated. Each participant was administered two doses of either the BNT162b2 or the mRNA-1273 vaccine. Assay used: immunoSEQ multiplex PCR; TCRdb lists only in-frame clones, some missing. The sample has more than 60,000 clones; 74% are singletons. These TCRs are of unknown antigen specificity. Material: CD4+ T cells from PBMCs cultured without peptide, obtained after COVID-19 vaccination. The receptors stem from a human donor who received a COVID-19 vaccine.

This clone was recorded a few times. The genes are TRBV9 and TRBJ2-6; TRBD1 agrees at 7 bases. Germline V gene lookup returns CDR1 SGDLS and CDR2 YYNGEE. The CDR3 consists of 15 residues. V lost 3 bases, J lost 4 bases, and 4 bases stayed unmatched. DNA for the CDR3: TGTGCCAGCAGCGCACAGGGGACCGGGGCCAACGTCCTGACTTTC. Translating it yields CASSAQGTGANVLTF.

The chain carries TRBV15 and TRBJ1-1, with a weak D call TRBD1 (6 bases). The germline CDR1 and CDR2 sequences are LNHNV and YYDKDF (reference sequence). CDR3 length: 16 amino acids. V dropped 0 bases and J dropped 5 bases, with 16 bases sitting between them. The CDR3 is CATSRDASGVETEAFF. CDR3 bases: TGTGCCACCAGCAGAGATGCCTCAGGGGTGGAGACTGAAGCTTTCTTT.

The chain links TRBV27 to TRBJ2-5; D gene uncertain. V lost 0 bases, J lost 5 bases, and 7 bases lay in between. Germline CDR1 MNHEY, CDR2 SMNVEV (reference sequence). The CDR3 spans 13 residues. The CDR3 region is CASSLSYWETQYF. The CDR3 DNA reads TGTGCCAGCAGTTTATCGTATTGGGAGACCCAGTACTTC.

This clone has only one observation. The chain couples TRBV19 to TRBJ2-2, with D perhaps being TRBD1 or TRBD2 (5 bases each). This CDR3 spans 17 amino acids. Germline CDR1 reads LNHDA; CDR2 reads SQIVND (reference sequence). V dropped 5 bases and J dropped 3 bases, with 19 bases sitting between them. The CDR3 reads CASSPGFSGDDTGELFF. DNA of the CDR3: TGTGCCAGTAGTCCCGGTTTCTCTGGGGACGACACCGGGGAGCTGTTTTTT.

This rearrangement joins TRBV27 to TRBJ1-1, with D perhaps matching TRBD1 (5 bases). Germline CDR1 and CDR2: MNHEY and SMNVEV (reference sequence). This CDR3 has 16 residues. Trimming took 3 bases from V and 4 from J, leaving 18 bases between them. CDR3: CASSLGPDSGVTEAFF. The CDR3 bases are TGTGCCAGCAGTTTGGGCCCTGACAGCGGGGTCACTGAAGCTTTCTTT.

This clone has just one count. The gene calls are TRBV18 and TRBJ1-1, with 7 nucleotides matching TRBD1. The CDR3 extends over 16 amino acids. Germline lookup yields CDR1 KGHSH and CDR2 LQKENI. Losses at the gene ends were 4 bases for V and 1 base for J; bases not matched to a gene: 9. The CDR3 bases are TGTGCCAGCTCACGACGACAGGGAACAGAGAACACTGAAGCTTTCTTT. It encodes CASSRRQGTENTEAFF. Using reference TRBV18 and TRBJ1-1 for the parts outside the CDR3, the full variable domain is NAGVMQNPRHLVRRRGQEARLRCSPMKGHSHVYWYRQLPEEGLKFMVYLQKENIIDESGMPKERFSAEFPKEGPSILRIQQVVRGDSAAYFCASSRRQGTENTEAFFGQGTRLTVV.

The chain joins TRBV5-1 to TRBJ1-4; D is perhaps TRBD1 (5 bases). Germline lookup yields CDR1 SGHRS and CDR2 YFSETQ. The V end was cut by 4 bases, the J end by 9 bases, with 19 bases between. This CDR3 contains 15 residues. CDR3 nucleotides: TGCGCCAGCAGCCAACTTGGGACTGCCGACCAAAAACTGTTTTTT. Amino acids: CASSQLGTADQKLFF.

The V call is TRBV7-9, the J call TRBJ1-1; perhaps TRBD1 as D (5 bases). The CDR3 has 14 amino acids. V dropped 5 bases and J dropped 1 base, with 11 bases sitting between them. The germline V gene encodes CDR1 SEHNR and CDR2 FQNEAQ (reference sequence). CDR3 in amino acids: CASSTGTANTEAFF. CDR3 nucleotide sequence: TGTGCCAGCAGCACCGGGACCGCGAACACTGAAGCTTTCTTT.

The chain links TRBV2 to TRBJ2-1, with D tentatively TRBD1 (7 bases). The germline V gene has CDR1 SNHLY and CDR2 FYNNEI. Trimming removed 6 bases at V and 13 bases at J, with 13 bases between. This CDR3 is 11 amino acids long. CDR3 coding DNA: TGTGCCAGCAGGGCAGGGGGGCCTCAGTTCTTC. Translating it yields CASRAGGPQFF.

This clone appeared once. CDR3 residues: CASSVTGSDTQYF. The DNA of the CDR3 is TGTGCCAGCAGCGTAACTGGGTCTGATACGCAGTATTTT. The chain links TRBV9 to TRBJ2-3; no reliable D call. Trimming took off 1 base at V and 6 bases at J, with 9 bases between the two ends. CDR3 size: 13 residues. The V gene's germline CDR1 is SGDLS and CDR2 YYNGEE.

This clone was detected a few times. The rearrangement uses TRBV4-1 and TRBJ1-1, with D perhaps matching TRBD1 (6 bases). Per germline, CDR1 MGHRA and CDR2 YSYEKL. The V gene lost 6 bases and the J gene lost 1 base, with 9 bases spanning the gap. This CDR3 has 13 amino acids. CDR3 residues: CASSLQGNTEAFF. In nucleotides, the CDR3 is TGCGCCAGCAGTCTACAGGGGAACACTGAAGCTTTCTTT.

This clone was found a few times. CDR3 sequence: CASSLRGRGTEAFF. Written as DNA, the CDR3 is TGTGCCAGCAGCTTGAGGGGCAGGGGCACTGAAGCTTTCTTT. The chain is built from TRBV5-6 and TRBJ1-1, with D perhaps TRBD1 (6 bases). Germline values: CDR1 SGHDT, CDR2 YYEEEE. V was trimmed by 1 base and J by 4 bases, leaving 11 bases between them. CDR3 length equals 14 residues. The variable domain in full, with the rest retrieved from reference TRBV5-6 and TRBJ1-1, is DAGVTQSPTHLIKTRGQQVTLRCSPKSGHDTVSWYQQALGQGPQFIFQYYEEEERQRGNFPDRFSGHQFPNYSSELNVNALLLGDSALYLCASSLRGRGTEAFFGQGTRLTVV.

The V gene is TRBV4-2, the J gene TRBJ2-3; D not resolved. The CDR3 loop spans 13 amino acids. Trimming cost V 0 bases and J 10 bases, with 11 bases left between them. In germline, CDR1 is LGHNA, CDR2 YNFKEQ. The CDR3 reads CASSQDPTRPQYF. The CDR3 nucleotides read TGTGCCAGCAGCCAAGACCCGACACGTCCGCAGTATTTT.

The CDR3 nucleotides are TGTGCCAGCATAGGGGGCACTGAAGCTTTCTTT. It specifies CASIGGTEAFF. The chain recombines TRBV7-2 with TRBJ1-1; D might be TRBD1 (6 bases). V shed 7 bases and J shed 4 bases, with 7 bases lying between them. This CDR3 contains 11 residues. Per the germline V gene, CDR1 is SGHTA and CDR2 is FQGNSA. The whole variable domain, filled in from reference TRBV7-2 and TRBJ1-1, reads GAGVSQSPSNKVTEKGKDVELRCDPISGHTALYWYRQSLGQGLEFLIYFQGNSAPDKSGLPSDRFSAERTGGSVSTLTIQRTQQEDSAVYLCASIGGTEAFFGQGTRLTVV.

The CDR3 sequence: CASSPGTSNTGELFF. DNA for the CDR3: TGCGCCAGCAGCCCCGGGACTAGCAATACCGGGGAGCTGTTTTTT. The chain has TRBV5-1 and TRBJ2-2; 9 nucleotides match TRBD2. The CDR3 has 15 amino acids. V dropped 4 bases and J dropped 5; count of bases not matched to a gene: 6. Germline CDR1 reads SGHRS; CDR2 reads YFSETQ.

The chain employs TRBV7-9 and TRBJ2-5; 11 bases match TRBD2. Per the germline V gene, CDR1 is SEHNR and CDR2 is FQNEAQ (reference sequence). V shed 4 bases and J 0 bases; nucleotides not matched to a gene: 4. The CDR3 sequence is 16 residues long. CDR3 sequence: CASSSTSGGYQETQYF. The DNA of the CDR3 is TGTGCCAGCAGCTCAACTAGCGGGGGATACCAAGAGACCCAGTACTTC.

This rearrangement joins TRBV23-1 to TRBJ1-1; TRBD1 matches at 8 bases. TRBV23-1 is an open reading frame whose function is uncertain. CDR3 length: 17 amino acids. V shed 2 bases and J 0 bases; nucleotides not matched to a gene: 8. Here the CDR3 reads CASSQEKGQGVNTEAFF. CDR3 nucleotides: TGCGCCAGCAGTCAAGAGAAAGGACAGGGCGTGAACACTGAAGCTTTCTTT.

The V gene is TRBV28, the J gene TRBJ2-4, with TRBD1 as a possible D gene (6 bases). Trimming pared 6 bases from V and 0 bases from J, leaving 27 bases between. This CDR3 contains 20 residues. Per germline, CDR1 MDHEN and CDR2 SYDVKM. Here the CDR3 DNA reads TGTGCCAGCAGAGAACCGGGACACTACGCCTTCCCCTTAGCCAAAAACATTCAGTACTTC. It codes for CASREPGHYAFPLAKNIQYF.

The chain combines TRBV4-1 with TRBJ2-3; D not resolved. CDR3 size: 16 residues. Germline CDR1 and CDR2: MGHRA and YSYEKL. Trimming shortened V by 4 bases and J by 0 bases, and 14 bases separated the two germline ends. The CDR3 sequence: CASSRRTEPSTDTQYF. As DNA, the CDR3 is TGCGCCAGCAGCCGACGTACCGAACCTAGCACAGATACGCAGTATTTT.

The chain joins TRBV19 to TRBJ2-5, with D maybe TRBD1 (5 bases). The V gene lost 1 base and the J gene lost 4 bases, with 13 bases spanning the gap. Germline V CDR1 and CDR2: LNHDA, SQIVND (reference sequence). The CDR3 has 15 residues. CDR3 region: CASSIGRQPGETQYF. The DNA of the CDR3 is TGTGCCAGTAGTATAGGAAGACAGCCAGGAGAGACCCAGTACTTC.

The chain combines TRBV6-5 with TRBJ1-1, with 7 positions matching TRBD1. With V trimmed by 6 bases and J by 12 bases, 16 bases remained unmatched. The CDR3 is made up of 14 amino acids. CDR1 and CDR2 from the germline V gene are MNHEY and SVGAGI. As DNA, the CDR3 is TGTGCCAGCAGGCCTAGGGGGCCCCCAGACCCCTCTTTCTTT. Amino acid sequence: CASRPRGPPDPSFF.